This section outlines one T cell receptor beta chain sequence together with its context. Its antigen is currently unknown. The same CDR3 can be traced to other DNA sequences in this sample. This specimen comes from a study of cytomegalovirus exposure and HLA in healthy donors. Findings and limits, study-wide: The study put some 150 TCR beta chains on its list as cytomegalovirus-associated. V- and J-gene trimming in TCR beta was tied to a missense DCLRE1C variant by an analysis performed later. Reported results showed that the classifier diagnosed cytomegalovirus status with high specificity and sensitivity.

CDR3 size: 14 residues. V shed 3 bases and J 6 bases; nucleotides not matched to a gene: 5. Germline-derived CDR1 and CDR2 are MNHEY and SVGAGI. Vbeta (60) and Jbeta (13) primers were used in the PCR. Per the original data handling: In a later analysis, the count reached tens of millions of unique TCR beta chains, with about 11 million shared. TCRdb keeps only in-frame clones here, not all; method: immunoSEQ multiplex PCR. From that table come the V and J calls and clone size; the DNA was used to work out D and trimming. The sample consists of 40,000 to 55,000 clones, about 77% of them appearing once.

Specimen: PBMCs. The clonotype was recovered from a woman in her 40s in good health and CMV-seropositive. The V gene is TRBV6-5, the J gene TRBJ1-5, with 7 bases lining up with TRBD1. The CDR3 DNA is TGTGCCAGCAGTTATGTAGGGGGCAGTCAGCCCCAGCATTTT. It codes for CASSYVGGSQPQHF.